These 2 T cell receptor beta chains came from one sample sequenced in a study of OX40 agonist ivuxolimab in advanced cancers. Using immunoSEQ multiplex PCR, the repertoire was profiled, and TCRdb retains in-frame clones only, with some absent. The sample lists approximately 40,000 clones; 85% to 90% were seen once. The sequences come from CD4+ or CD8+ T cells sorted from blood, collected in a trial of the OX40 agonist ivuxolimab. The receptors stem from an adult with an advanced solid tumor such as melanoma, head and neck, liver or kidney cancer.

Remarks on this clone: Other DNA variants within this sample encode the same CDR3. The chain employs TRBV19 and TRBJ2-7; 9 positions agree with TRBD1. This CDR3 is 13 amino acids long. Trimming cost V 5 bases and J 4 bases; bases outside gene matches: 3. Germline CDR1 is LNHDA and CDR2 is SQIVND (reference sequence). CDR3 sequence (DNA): TGTGCCAGTAGTTTTGGGACAGGGTACGAGCAGTACTTC. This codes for CASSFGTGYEQYF.

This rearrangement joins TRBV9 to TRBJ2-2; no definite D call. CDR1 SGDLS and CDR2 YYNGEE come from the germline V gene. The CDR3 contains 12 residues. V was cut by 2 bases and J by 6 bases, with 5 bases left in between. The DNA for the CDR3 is TGTGCCAGCAGCGTGTCAGCCGGGGAGCTGTTTTTT. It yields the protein CASSVSAGELFF.